A single sample is the source of the 7 T cell receptor beta chains below, sequenced in a study of shared clonotypes between healthy human individuals. TCRdb's table, derived via immunoSEQ multiplex PCR, lists solely in-frame clones and lacks some. The sample includes millions of clones, about 95% of them seen just once. CD45RO-negative cells were positively selected for CCR7, leaving out terminally differentiated effector memory CD45RA+ cells. Sequencing input: naive CD8+ T cells sorted from blood. These receptors all stem from a young man in good health.

This chain connects TRBV30 to TRBJ2-7; D remains unclear. V lost 2 bases to trimming and J lost 1 base, with 12 bases between them. Germline assignment: CDR1 GTSNPN and CDR2 SVGIG (reference sequence). The CDR3 covers 14 residues. CDR3 coding DNA: TGTGCCTGGAGTCCTCAAGGCCCTTCCTACGAGCAGTACTTC. It specifies CAWSPQGPSYEQYF. The full variable domain, rest sourced from reference TRBV30 and TRBJ2-7, is SQTIHQWPATLVQPVGSPLSLECTVEGTSNPNLYWYRQAAGRGLQLLFYSVGIGQISSEVPQNLSASRPQDRQFILSSKKLLLSDSGFYLCAWSPQGPSYEQYFGPGTRLTVT.

V and J are TRBV27 and TRBJ2-3; 10 bases are shared with TRBD1. J was trimmed by 4 bases and V by 3 bases; bases with no gene match: 4. This CDR3 has 15 residues. The germline CDR1 and CDR2 sequences are MNHEY and SMNVEV (reference sequence). CDR3 in amino acids: CASSFRTGGADTQYF. The DNA of the CDR3 is TGTGCCAGCAGTTTTCGGACAGGGGGGGCAGATACGCAGTATTTT.

The rearrangement joins TRBV6-5 to TRBJ1-2; 7 bases are a match to TRBD1. With V trimmed by 2 bases and J by 8 bases, 11 bases remained unmatched. Germline V gene data show CDR1 as MNHEY and CDR2 as SVGAGI. The CDR3 runs 15 residues. CDR3 in amino acids: CASSYTRGNYGGYTF. The CDR3 nucleotides read TGTGCCAGCAGTTACACCAGGGGGAATTACGGCGGCTACACCTTC.

This chain uses TRBV6-1 with TRBJ2-7; 7 bases fit TRBD1. J was trimmed by 3 bases and V by 1 base; bases with no gene match: 6. Germline CDR1 MNHNS, CDR2 SASEGT. This CDR3 has 15 residues. CDR3 DNA sequence: TGTGCCAGCAGTGAAGTTACGACAGGGATCTACGAGCAGTACTTC. This encodes CASSEVTTGIYEQYF.

This clone was seen just once. The genes are TRBV5-4 and TRBJ2-7, with D possibly TRBD2 on 6 matching bases. Trimming removed 0 bases at V and 0 bases at J, with 16 bases between. Germline V lookup: CDR1 SGHNT, CDR2 YYREEE (reference sequence). This CDR3 contains 17 residues. Here the CDR3 DNA reads TGTGCCAGCAGCTTGGCCCTGGGGCCCGGGGGCTCCTACGAGCAGTACTTC. This sequence encodes CASSLALGPGGSYEQYF.

The rearrangement uses TRBV27 and TRBJ2-3; 8 nucleotides line up with TRBD1. The V gene end was trimmed by 5 bases and the J gene end by 2 bases; junction bases not matched to a gene: 9. CDR1 MNHEY and CDR2 SMNVEV come from the germline V gene (reference sequence). CDR3 length equals 16 residues. The CDR3 coding sequence is TGTGCCAGCAGTCCCCGGACAGGGACGGTCACAGATACGCAGTATTTT. Amino acid sequence: CASSPRTGTVTDTQYF.

The V gene is TRBV6-5, the J gene TRBJ1-5; D is possibly TRBD1 (5 bases). The germline CDR1 and CDR2 sequences are MNHEY and SVGAGI. The CDR3 runs to 15 residues. V lost 5 bases and J 4 bases, leaving 15 bases between the germline ends. The DNA of the CDR3 is TGTGCCAGCAGTCCACGGGGGAGAGGGAATCAGCCCCAGCATTTT. Amino acids: CASSPRGRGNQPQHF.